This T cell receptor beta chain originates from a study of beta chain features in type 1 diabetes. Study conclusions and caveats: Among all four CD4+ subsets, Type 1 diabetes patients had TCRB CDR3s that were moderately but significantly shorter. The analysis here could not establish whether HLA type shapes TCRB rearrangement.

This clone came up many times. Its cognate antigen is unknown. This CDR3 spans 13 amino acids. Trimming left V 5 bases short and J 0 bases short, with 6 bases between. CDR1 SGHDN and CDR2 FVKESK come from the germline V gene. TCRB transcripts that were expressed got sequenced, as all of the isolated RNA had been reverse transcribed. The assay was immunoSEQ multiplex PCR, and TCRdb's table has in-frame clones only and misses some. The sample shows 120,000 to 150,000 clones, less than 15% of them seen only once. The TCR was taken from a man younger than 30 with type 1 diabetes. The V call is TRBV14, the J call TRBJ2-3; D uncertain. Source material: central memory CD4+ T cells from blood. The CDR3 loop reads CASSGPSTDTQYF. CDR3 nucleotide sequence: TGTGCCAGCAGCGGCCCTAGCACAGATACGCAGTATTTT.